Listed below are T cell receptor beta chains from one sample, sequenced in a study of vaccination and CD4 T cells after COVID-19. Their cognate antigens are unknown. MiXCR was run by TCRdb on the PCR reads, yielding one entry per CDR3 protein. The sample lists about 13,000 distinct CDR3 sequences, less than 45% occurring once. The sample taken for sequencing was CD4+ T cells from blood, cultured in vitro. These receptors all come from a human donor who had recovered from COVID-19. Both conserved end residues are part of each CDR3. Each record gives: clone size, V gene, D gene, J gene, CDR3 DNA, CDR3 protein. D genes are given only for firm matches. The size entry is marked missing in some rows and otherwise reads once, few, many or a size class.

clone_size: NA; v_call: TRBV19; d_call: TRBD1; j_call: TRBJ2-5; cdr3_nt: TGTGCCAGTAAAAGAGACAGGGGTAGGGAGACCCAGTACTTC; cdr3_aa: CASKRDRGRETQYF
clone_size: NA; v_call: TRBV11-2; d_call: TRBD1; j_call: TRBJ2-7; cdr3_nt: TGTGCCAGTCAACGGTGGCCGCCTGTGAAAGGACAGGGGGCTTACGAGCAGTACTTC; cdr3_aa: CASQRWPPVKGQGAYEQYF
clone_size: few; v_call: TRBV20-1; d_call: TRBD2; j_call: TRBJ2-7; cdr3_nt: TGCAGTGCTAGAACTCTCGGTAGCGGGAGCGCTAACTACGAGCAGTACTTC; cdr3_aa: CSARTLGSGSANYEQYF
clone_size: medium-sized; v_call: TRBV20-1; d_call: TRBD2; j_call: TRBJ2-3; cdr3_nt: TGCAGTGCTTTAGCGGGGGGGCCAGATACGCAGTATTTT; cdr3_aa: CSALAGGPDTQYF
clone_size: NA; v_call: TRBV4-1; d_call: NA; j_call: TRBJ1-2; cdr3_nt: TGCGCCAGCAGCCCAAGGGAGGGAAACTATGGCTACACCTTC; cdr3_aa: CASSPREGNYGYTF
clone_size: NA; v_call: TRBV5-4; d_call: NA; j_call: TRBJ1-1; cdr3_nt: TGTGCCAGCAGCTTGGCCGGCCCTCTGGGGGCTGAAGCTTTCTTT; cdr3_aa: CASSLAGPLGAEAFF
clone_size: NA; v_call: TRBV6-5; d_call: NA; j_call: TRBJ1-1; cdr3_nt: TGTGCCAGCAGTTACCGGGCGAACACTGAAGCTTTCTTT; cdr3_aa: CASSYRANTEAFF
clone_size: medium-sized; v_call: TRBV20-1; d_call: NA; j_call: TRBJ1-2; cdr3_nt: TGCAGTGCTAGGGAGGACAGTAACTATGGCTACACCTTC; cdr3_aa: CSAREDSNYGYTF
clone_size: NA; v_call: TRBV9; d_call: TRBD2; j_call: TRBJ2-7; cdr3_nt: TGTGCCAGCAGCGAGGGAGGACTAGCGGGAACCTACGAGCAGTACTTC; cdr3_aa: CASSEGGLAGTYEQYF
clone_size: NA; v_call: TRBV5-1; d_call: NA; j_call: TRBJ2-5; cdr3_nt: TGCGCCAGCAGCTTGGGGCAAGAGACCCAGTACTTC; cdr3_aa: CASSLGQETQYF
clone_size: once; v_call: TRBV6-7; d_call: NA; j_call: TRBJ2-3; cdr3_nt: TGTGCCAGCAGTTACTCCAACTTTCCCGGGACAAGCACAGATACGCAGTATTTT; cdr3_aa: CASSYSNFPGTSTDTQYF
clone_size: medium-sized; v_call: TRBV20-1; d_call: NA; j_call: TRBJ1-2; cdr3_nt: TGCAGTGCCGCTCCCTCCTCGGGGGCGGTCGGCTACACCTTC; cdr3_aa: CSAAPSSGAVGYTF
clone_size: NA; v_call: TRBV19; d_call: TRBD2; j_call: TRBJ2-2; cdr3_nt: TGTGCCAGTAGTCACCGAACTAGCGGGAGCCTGAACACCGGGGAGCTGTTTTTT; cdr3_aa: CASSHRTSGSLNTGELFF
clone_size: NA; v_call: TRBV10-1; d_call: TRBD2; j_call: TRBJ2-1; cdr3_nt: TGCGCCACCGGGAGGGGCAATGAGCAGTTCTTC; cdr3_aa: CATGRGNEQFF
clone_size: NA; v_call: TRBV5-1; d_call: NA; j_call: TRBJ1-2; cdr3_nt: TGCGCCAGCAGCTTCACAGGTGATCCTAACTATGGCTACACCTTC; cdr3_aa: CASSFTGDPNYGYTF
clone_size: NA; v_call: TRBV6-2/TRBV6-3; d_call: TRBD1; j_call: TRBJ1-2; cdr3_nt: TGTGCCAGCAGTTTCTCAGGGGGGCGCTTCGGGGAAGGCTACACCTTC; cdr3_aa: CASSFSGGRFGEGYTF
clone_size: NA; v_call: TRBV6-1; d_call: NA; j_call: TRBJ1-2; cdr3_nt: TGTGCCAGCAGTGAATACAGTTATGGCTACACCTTC; cdr3_aa: CASSEYSYGYTF
clone_size: few; v_call: TRBV25-1; d_call: NA; j_call: TRBJ2-7; cdr3_nt: TGTGCCAGCAGTGAATATTACTACGAGCAGTACTTC; cdr3_aa: CASSEYYYEQYF
clone_size: few; v_call: TRBV21-1; d_call: NA; j_call: TRBJ1-5; cdr3_nt: TGTGCCAGCCTTGTGGGCTATCAGCCCCAGCATTTT; cdr3_aa: CASLVGYQPQHF
clone_size: NA; v_call: TRBV5-1; d_call: TRBD1; j_call: TRBJ1-1; cdr3_nt: TGCGCCAGCAGCTCGGACAGGGACACTGAAGCTTTCTTT; cdr3_aa: CASSSDRDTEAFF
clone_size: NA; v_call: TRBV12-3/TRBV12-4; d_call: NA; j_call: TRBJ1-5; cdr3_nt: TGTGCCAGCAGTTTTAGGGGACTTAGCAATCAGCCCCAGCATTTT; cdr3_aa: CASSFRGLSNQPQHF
clone_size: NA; v_call: TRBV12-3/TRBV12-4; d_call: NA; j_call: TRBJ1-1; cdr3_nt: TGTGCCAGCCTTAAGGAGTTGCGTTATAGAAACACTGAAGCTTTCTTT; cdr3_aa: CASLKELRYRNTEAFF
clone_size: NA; v_call: TRBV6-1; d_call: NA; j_call: TRBJ1-6; cdr3_nt: TGTGCCAGCAGTGAAGTAGCCACGGGGTCACCCCTCCACTTT; cdr3_aa: CASSEVATGSPLHF
clone_size: NA; v_call: TRBV6-1; d_call: NA; j_call: TRBJ1-5; cdr3_nt: TGTGCCAGCAGTGAACCCTCAGGAGCACAGCCCCAGCATTTT; cdr3_aa: CASSEPSGAQPQHF